Sequencing of this T cell receptor (beta chain) was carried out in a study of shared clonotypes between healthy human individuals. Donation came from healthy HIV-negative adults that had no recent acute infections or vaccinations. The study drew all its donors from Caucasian adults living in Nashville, Tennessee. A note on this clone: Its antigen remains unknown.

This CDR3 comprises 20 residues. V lost 1 base to trimming and J lost 5 bases, with 26 bases between them. Germline V CDR1 and CDR2: SGHNT, YENEEA. Whole-study findings and limits: Generally, naive subsets (rather than memory subsets) showed larger estimated richness.

The authors ran the assay at deep level. Sequencing used immunoSEQ multiplex PCR; TCRdb keeps in-frame clones, though not all of them. The sample includes some 2,100,000 clones, approximately 96% of them seen just once. The receptor comes from a man between 18 and 35 years old in good health. Sequencing was carried out using naive CD4+ T cells sorted from blood. Subset defined: CD45RA+ positively selected. The V gene is TRBV11-3, the J gene TRBJ1-4, with a tentative D call TRBD1 (5 bases). The CDR3, as DNA: TGTGCCAGCAGCTTAGTAAAAGTTTCTGGGGGGACGCCGAGAAATGAAAAACTGTTTTTT. It encodes CASSLVKVSGGTPRNEKLFF.